One sample yielded the 10 T cell receptor beta chains listed below, sequenced in a study of cytomegalovirus exposure and HLA in healthy donors. Produced via immunoSEQ multiplex PCR; TCRdb's table is partial and in-frame only. The sample contains some 69,000 clones, around 95% of which appear only once. Sequencing was done on a sample of PBMCs. The receptor source for this set is a man aged 18 to 35 in good health and CMV-seronegative.

This sequence joins TRBV28 and TRBJ1-4; weak D call: TRBD1 (6 bases). Trimming pared 5 bases from V and 7 bases from J, leaving 14 bases between. From germline, CDR1 is MDHEN and CDR2 SYDVKM. The CDR3 length is 14 residues. In DNA, the CDR3 is TGTGCCAGCAGTGTGACAGGTCGTGGTGAAAAACTGTTTTTT. Its translation is CASSVTGRGEKLFF.

Turning to this clone: Additional DNA sequences in this sample encode the identical CDR3. The chain links TRBV19 to TRBJ2-5; D perhaps matches TRBD1 (5 bases). Germline V gene data show CDR1 as LNHDA and CDR2 as SQIVND (reference sequence). V gave up 3 bases and J gave up 2 bases, with 7 bases separating them. CDR3 length: 13 residues. The CDR3 here is CASSMQGQETQYF. The CDR3 DNA sequence: TGTGCCAGTAGTATGCAGGGTCAAGAGACCCAGTACTTC.

This chain joins TRBV7-9 and TRBJ2-2, with 9 nucleotides matching TRBD1. From germline, CDR1 is SEHNR and CDR2 FQNEAQ (reference sequence). J was trimmed by 7 bases and V by 5 bases; bases with no gene match: 8. The CDR3 contains 15 residues. The CDR3 is CASSPGTGFHGELFF. The CDR3 DNA reads as TGTGCCAGCAGCCCCGGGACAGGGTTTCACGGGGAGCTGTTTTTT.

This chain uses TRBV13 with TRBJ1-2; D perhaps matches TRBD1 (5 bases). This CDR3 is 13 amino acids long. V was trimmed by 0 bases and J by 6 bases, leaving 8 bases between them. The germline gives CDR1 PRHDT, CDR2 FYEKMQ (reference sequence). In DNA, the CDR3 is TGTGCCAGCAGCTTAGGAGGGGTGAATGGCTACACCTTC. This codes for CASSLGGVNGYTF.

J is TRBJ2-7 and V is TRBV28; perhaps TRBD1 as D (6 bases). The CDR3 has 13 residues. Germline CDR1 reads MDHEN; CDR2 reads SYDVKM. Trimming cost V 3 bases and J 2 bases, with 8 bases left between them. DNA of the CDR3: TGTGCCAGCAGTTTTAACAGGGCCTACGAGCAGTACTTC. It codes for CASSFNRAYEQYF.

Written as DNA, the CDR3 is TGTGCCAGCAGTCCTGACAGGTCGGACACTGAAGCTTTCTTT. Translating gives CASSPDRSDTEAFF. This sequence joins TRBV6-1 and TRBJ1-1; the D gene is possibly TRBD1 (6 bases). Germline V gene lookup returns CDR1 MNHNS and CDR2 SASEGT. This CDR3 is built from 14 residues. The V and J ends lost 5 bases and 3 bases respectively, with 13 bases between them.

The chain has TRBV28 and TRBJ1-1, with TRBD1 matching over 9 bases. The CDR3 spans 13 residues. V shed 10 bases, J shed 6 bases, and the junction held 9 bases outside the gene matches. Germline loops: CDR1 MDHEN, CDR2 SYDVKM. The CDR3: CATTRTGVPEAFF. CDR3 DNA sequence: TGTGCCACCACGAGGACAGGGGTTCCTGAAGCTTTCTTT.

This rearrangement joins TRBV30 to TRBJ2-1, with a weak D call TRBD2 (6 bases). Trimming removed 3 bases at V and 1 base at J, with 13 bases between. CDR1 is GTSNPN and CDR2 is SVGIG in the germline V gene (reference sequence). The CDR3 sequence is 15 residues long. The CDR3 loop reads CAWRTGGSSYNEQFF. CDR3 DNA sequence: TGTGCCTGGAGAACTGGGGGGAGTTCCTACAATGAGCAGTTCTTC.

The chain joins TRBV6-5 to TRBJ1-2; D remains ambiguous. The CDR3 extends over 14 amino acids. V lost 3 bases and J 7 bases, leaving 15 bases between the germline ends. Germline CDR1 is MNHEY and CDR2 is SVGAGI. In nucleotides, the CDR3 is TGTGCCAGCAGTTATTCAGACACACGAAGTGGCTACACCTTC. Amino acids: CASSYSDTRSGYTF.

As to this clone: One end of the junction varies from germline; a read error may be responsible. The chain is built from TRBV7-3 and TRBJ2-3; D may be TRBD1 (5 bases). The CDR3 loop spans 15 amino acids. The germline CDR1 and CDR2 sequences are SGHTA and FQGTGA. CDR3 coding DNA: TGTGCCAGCAGCTTAGAGACAGCCTCCACATATACGCAGTATTTT. Amino acid sequence: CASSLETASTYTQYF.